The clone carrying this T cell receptor (beta chain) was counted between two and nine times. What it binds is unknown. Sequencing targeted expressed TCRB transcripts, as all isolated RNA had been reverse transcribed. Libraries were prepared by immunoSEQ multiplex PCR; TCRdb keeps only in-frame clonotypes and omits some of them. The sample lists 150,000 to 200,000 clones; approximately 9% were seen once. These data originate in a study of beta chain features in type 1 diabetes. In germline, CDR1 is KGHSH, CDR2 LQKENI. This CDR3 region has 15 residues. The V and J ends lost 6 bases and 1 base respectively, with 14 bases between them. Overall study findings and caveats: Among patients with Type 1 diabetes, TCRB CDR3s were moderately but significantly shorter in every one of the four CD4+ subsets. Compared to healthy donors, patients appeared to have naive, central memory and Treg TCRB repertoires that were more alike.

Sequences were obtained from central memory CD4+ T cells from blood. The rearrangement joins TRBV18 to TRBJ2-3, with a tentative D call TRBD2 (6 bases). The clonotype comes from a woman between 18 and 29 years old in good health. The chain's CDR3 is CASSYNGGGTDTQYF. The CDR3 DNA follows: TGTGCCAGCTCCTATAACGGGGGAGGCACAGATACGCAGTATTTT.